One and the same sample provided the 14 T cell receptor beta chains below, sequenced in a study of T cell changes during pregnancy in multiple sclerosis (dated by TCRdb to about 2019). Library preparation was by the immunoSEQ multiplex PCR assay. The table comes from immuneACCESS by way of TCRdb, which keeps in-frame sequences with V and J called. Part of the clones is missing from these tables; in studies checked, under half for an unresolved V gene and the rest for unknown reasons. The table for this sample lists tens of thousands of clones; 90% to 95% of them were counted only once. Of the sample, 0.4% to 0.45% falls within the top ten clones. The sample was CD4+ T cells from peripheral blood mononuclear cells, taken before pregnancy. Receptors were obtained from a female donor with multiple sclerosis, enrolled in a pregnancy study.

The CDR3 DNA reads TGTGCCAGCAGCGCAACCGGGACTAGCGGGTTGCAGTACTTC. It specifies CASSATGTSGLQYF. V usage is TRBV11-3 and J usage is TRBJ2-7; 12 nucleotides agree with TRBD2. The CDR3 is 14 residues long. The germline V gene encodes CDR1 SGHNT and CDR2 YENEEA. J gave up 9 bases and V 5 bases, and 8 bases lay outside the gene matches. The full variable domain, its missing parts supplied by reference TRBV11-3 and TRBJ2-7, is EAGVVQSPRYKIIEKKQPVAFWCNPISGHNTLYWYLQNLGQGPELLIRYENEEAVDDSQLPKDRFSAERLKGVDSTLKIQPAELGDSAVYLCASSATGTSGLQYFGPGTRLTVT.

The V call is TRBV5-1, the J call TRBJ2-1; 9 bases map to TRBD1. CDR1 is SGHRS and CDR2 is YFSETQ in the germline V gene. This CDR3 is built from 16 residues. V was pared by 0 bases and J by 9 bases, with 10 bases of the junction left unmatched. CDR3 in DNA: TGCGCCAGCAGCTTGGACCCCGGGACAGGGAGAGGTGAGCAGTTCTTC. Protein sequence: CASSLDPGTGRGEQFF.

The chain uses TRBV6-4 and TRBJ2-4, with D perhaps TRBD1 (6 bases). Trimming removed 2 bases at V and 0 bases at J, with 14 bases between. The CDR3 runs to 17 residues. Germline CDR1 is MRHNA and CDR2 is SNTAGT. The CDR3 loop reads CASSDPRQDLAKNIQYF. CDR3 coding DNA: TGTGCCAGCAGTGACCCCCGACAGGATCTAGCCAAAAACATTCAGTACTTC.

The chain joins TRBV29-1 to TRBJ2-2, with 11 bases fitting TRBD1. Germline V gene lookup returns CDR1 SQVTM and CDR2 ANQGSEA. V dropped 8 bases and J dropped 3; count of bases not matched to a gene: 20. The CDR3 totals 19 residues. The DNA of the CDR3 is TGCAGCACAGCTTTACCGGGACAGGGGGGGACTAGGGACACCGGGGAGCTGTTTTTT. Protein: CSTALPGQGGTRDTGELFF.

This chain joins TRBV6-5 and TRBJ2-3; a possible D gene is TRBD2 (6 bases). Trimming removed 5 bases at V and 3 bases at J, with 15 bases between. CDR1 MNHEY and CDR2 SVGAGI come from the germline V gene. This CDR3 is built from 15 residues. This CDR3 is CASSTRDLGTDTQYF. DNA for the CDR3: TGTGCCAGCAGTACACGGGACTTGGGGACAGATACGCAGTATTTT.

The chain joins TRBV30 to TRBJ1-2; 9 bases are shared with TRBD1. Looked up from germline, CDR1 is GTSNPN and CDR2 is SVGIG (reference sequence). V lost 2 bases to trimming and J lost 2 bases; unmatched junction nucleotides: 3. The length of the CDR3 is 14 residues. The CDR3, as DNA: TGTGCCTGGAGTAAAGACAGGGGGAACTATGGCTACACCTTC. Translating gives CAWSKDRGNYGYTF.

This chain connects TRBV10-3 to TRBJ2-1; D is possibly TRBD2 (6 bases). V lost 3 bases and J 6 bases, leaving 12 bases between the germline ends. The CDR3 consists of 14 residues. Germline V gene data show CDR1 as ENHRY and CDR2 as SYGVKD. CDR3 in amino acids: CAISDTSQGNEQFF. CDR3 in DNA: TGTGCCATCAGTGACACTAGCCAGGGCAATGAGCAGTTCTTC.

This rearrangement joins TRBV5-6 to TRBJ1-2; D ambiguous. This CDR3 contains 13 residues. V shed 1 base and J shed 3 bases, with 7 bases lying between them. Germline loops: CDR1 SGHDT, CDR2 YYEEEE. The CDR3 sequence is CASSLFTDYGYTF. Written as DNA, the CDR3 is TGTGCCAGCAGCTTGTTTACAGACTATGGCTACACCTTC.

This sequence joins TRBV2 and TRBJ2-7; TRBD2 is a possible D gene (6 bases). Germline lookup yields CDR1 SNHLY and CDR2 FYNNEI. Trimming removed 7 bases at V and 7 bases at J, with 17 bases between. The CDR3 sequence is 13 residues long. The CDR3 DNA reads TGTGCCAGCATGAACGGCGGGGTTAGGGAGCAGTACTTC. This encodes CASMNGGVREQYF.

The V call is TRBV2, the J call TRBJ2-2, with D tentatively TRBD1 (5 bases). Trimming pared 3 bases from V and 2 bases from J, leaving 7 bases between. This CDR3 is 14 amino acids long. Looked up from germline, CDR1 is SNHLY and CDR2 is FYNNEI. CDR3 protein: CASSDRANTGELFF. CDR3 coding DNA: TGTGCCAGCAGTGACAGGGCTAACACCGGGGAGCTGTTTTTT.

The chain carries TRBV5-4 and TRBJ2-3; 9 nucleotides agree with TRBD2. The germline V gene encodes CDR1 SGHNT and CDR2 YYREEE (reference sequence). This CDR3 is built from 14 residues. J lost 2 bases, V lost 6 bases, and 4 bases had no gene match. As DNA, the CDR3 is TGTGCCAGCATGCTAGCGGGACCCACAGATACGCAGTATTTT. Residues: CASMLAGPTDTQYF.

The chain couples TRBV5-5 to TRBJ2-1, with TRBD1 matching 10 bases. This CDR3 has 16 amino acids. V shed 4 bases and J 2 bases; nucleotides not matched to a gene: 6. Germline V gene sequence: CDR1 SGHKS, CDR2 YYEKEE (reference sequence). The DNA for the CDR3 is TGTGCCAGCAGCGTTTCCGGGACAGGGGCCTACAATGAGCAGTTCTTC. Amino acid sequence: CASSVSGTGAYNEQFF.

This chain uses TRBV6-1 with TRBJ2-7, with 8 bases aligning to TRBD1. The J segment lost 5 bases and the V segment lost 4 bases, leaving 16 bases of the junction unmatched. This CDR3 region has 17 residues. Germline V gene lookup returns CDR1 MNHNS and CDR2 SASEGT. The DNA of the CDR3 is TGTGCCAGCAGTGCGTACTCAACCGGGACAGGTCGAAACGAGCAGTACTTC. Translation: CASSAYSTGTGRNEQYF.

This clone was observed a single time. The gene calls are TRBV6-6 and TRBJ1-2; the D gene is possibly TRBD1 (6 bases). The CDR3 consists of 16 residues. V lost 2 bases to trimming and J lost 3 bases, with 16 bases between them. Germline V lookup: CDR1 MNHNY, CDR2 SVGAGI (reference sequence). The CDR3 coding sequence is TGTGCCAGCAGTTACGCCGAGGACAGAAGACACTATGGCTACACCTTC. Amino acid sequence: CASSYAEDRRHYGYTF.